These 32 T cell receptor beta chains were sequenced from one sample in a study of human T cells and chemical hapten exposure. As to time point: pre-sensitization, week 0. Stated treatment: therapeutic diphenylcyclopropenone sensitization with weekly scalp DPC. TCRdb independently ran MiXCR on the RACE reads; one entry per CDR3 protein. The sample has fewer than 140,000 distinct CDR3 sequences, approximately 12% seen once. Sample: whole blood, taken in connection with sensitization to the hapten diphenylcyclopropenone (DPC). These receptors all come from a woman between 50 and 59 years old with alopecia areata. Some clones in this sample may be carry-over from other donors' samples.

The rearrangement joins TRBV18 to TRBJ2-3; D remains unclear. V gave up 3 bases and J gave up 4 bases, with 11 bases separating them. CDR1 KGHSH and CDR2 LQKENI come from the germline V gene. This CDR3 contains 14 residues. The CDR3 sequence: CASSPINQADTQYF. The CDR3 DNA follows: TGTGCCAGCTCACCCATAAACCAGGCAGATACGCAGTATTTT. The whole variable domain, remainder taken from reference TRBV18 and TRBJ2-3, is NAGVMQNPRHLVRRRGQEARLRCSPMKGHSHVYWYRQLPEEGLKFMVYLQKENIIDESGMPKERFSAEFPKEGPSILRIQQVVRGDSAAYFCASSPINQADTQYFGPGTRLTVL.

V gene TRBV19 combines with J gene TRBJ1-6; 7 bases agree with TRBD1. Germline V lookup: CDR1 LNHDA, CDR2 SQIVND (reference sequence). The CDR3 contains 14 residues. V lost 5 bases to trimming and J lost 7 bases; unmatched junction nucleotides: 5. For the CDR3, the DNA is TGTGCCAGTAGTCTGACAGGGCAGAATTCACCCCTCCACTTT. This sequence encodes CASSLTGQNSPLHF. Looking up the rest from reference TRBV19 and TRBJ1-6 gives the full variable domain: DGGITQSPKYLFRKEGQNVTLSCEQNLNHDAMYWYRQDPGQGLRLIYYSQIVNDFQKGDIAEGYSVSREKKESFPLTVTSAQKNPTAFYLCASSLTGQNSPLHFGNGTRLTVT.

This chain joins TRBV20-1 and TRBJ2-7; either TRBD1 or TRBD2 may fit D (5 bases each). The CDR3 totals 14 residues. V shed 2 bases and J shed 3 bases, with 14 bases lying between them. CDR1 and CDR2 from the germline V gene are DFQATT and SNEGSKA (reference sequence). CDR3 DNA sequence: TGCAGTGCTAGAACCGACTGGGACCTCTACGAGCAGTACTTC. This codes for CSARTDWDLYEQYF.

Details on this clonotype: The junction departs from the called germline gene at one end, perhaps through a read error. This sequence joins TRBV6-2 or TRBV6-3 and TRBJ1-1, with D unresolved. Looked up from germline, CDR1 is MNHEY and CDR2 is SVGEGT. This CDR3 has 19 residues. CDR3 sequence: CASSYGVRLRTLKLSGPPF. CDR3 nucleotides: TGTGCCAGCAGTTACGGCGTCAGGTTAAGAACACTGAAGCTTTCTGGCCCCCCCTTT.

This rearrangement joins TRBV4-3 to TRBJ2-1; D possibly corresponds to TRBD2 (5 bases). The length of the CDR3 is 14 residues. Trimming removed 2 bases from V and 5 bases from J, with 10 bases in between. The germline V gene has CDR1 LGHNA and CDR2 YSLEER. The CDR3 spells CASSQLSGNNEQFF. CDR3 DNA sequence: TGCGCCAGCAGCCAATTATCCGGGAACAATGAGCAGTTCTTC.

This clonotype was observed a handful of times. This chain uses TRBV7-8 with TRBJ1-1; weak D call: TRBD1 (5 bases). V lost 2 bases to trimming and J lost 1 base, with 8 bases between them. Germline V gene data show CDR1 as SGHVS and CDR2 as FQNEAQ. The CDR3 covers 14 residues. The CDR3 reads CASSLTGPNTEAFF. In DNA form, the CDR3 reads TGTGCCAGCAGCTTAACAGGCCCGAACACTGAAGCTTTCTTT.

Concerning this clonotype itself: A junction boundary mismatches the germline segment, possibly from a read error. The CDR3 sequence: CSGEGFRGGEQFF. In nucleotides, the CDR3 is TGCAGCGGTGAAGGATTCAGGGGTGGTGAGCAGTTCTTC. The chain couples TRBV29-1 to TRBJ2-1; D perhaps matches TRBD1 (6 bases). The germline CDR1 and CDR2 sequences are SQVTM and ANQGSEA. The CDR3 length is 13 residues.

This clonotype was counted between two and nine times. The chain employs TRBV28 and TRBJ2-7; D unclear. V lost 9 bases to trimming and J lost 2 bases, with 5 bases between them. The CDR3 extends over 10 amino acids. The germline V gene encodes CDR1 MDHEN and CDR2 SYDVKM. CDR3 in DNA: TGTGCCAGTGGTCCCTACGAGCAGTACTTC. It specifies CASGPYEQYF.

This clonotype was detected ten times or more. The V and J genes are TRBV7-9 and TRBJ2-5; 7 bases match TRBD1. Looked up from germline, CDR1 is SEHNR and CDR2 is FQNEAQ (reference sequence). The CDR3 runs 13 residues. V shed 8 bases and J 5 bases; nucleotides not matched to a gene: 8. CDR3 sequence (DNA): TGTGCCAGCCAATACGACAGGGAGGAGACCCAGTACTTC. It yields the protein CASQYDREETQYF.

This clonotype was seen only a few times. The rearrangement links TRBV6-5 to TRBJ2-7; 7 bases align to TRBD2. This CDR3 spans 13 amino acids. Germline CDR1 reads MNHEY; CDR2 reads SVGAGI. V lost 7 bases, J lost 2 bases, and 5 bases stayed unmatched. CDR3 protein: CASTLGGTYEQYF. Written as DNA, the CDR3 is TGTGCCAGCACTCTCGGGGGGACCTACGAGCAGTACTTC.

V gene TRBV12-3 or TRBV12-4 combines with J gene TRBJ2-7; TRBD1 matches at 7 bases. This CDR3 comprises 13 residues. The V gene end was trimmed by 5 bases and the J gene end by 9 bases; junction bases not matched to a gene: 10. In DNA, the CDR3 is TGTGCCAGCAGTGTCGAGGGGGCAAGTTGGCAGTACTTC. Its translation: CASSVEGASWQYF.

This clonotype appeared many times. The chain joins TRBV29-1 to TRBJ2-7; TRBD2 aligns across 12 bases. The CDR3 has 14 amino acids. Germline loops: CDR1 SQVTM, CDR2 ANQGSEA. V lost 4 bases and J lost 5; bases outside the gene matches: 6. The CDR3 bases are TGCAGCGTTGGACGACTAGCGGGGGTAGACGAGCAGTACTTC. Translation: CSVGRLAGVDEQYF.

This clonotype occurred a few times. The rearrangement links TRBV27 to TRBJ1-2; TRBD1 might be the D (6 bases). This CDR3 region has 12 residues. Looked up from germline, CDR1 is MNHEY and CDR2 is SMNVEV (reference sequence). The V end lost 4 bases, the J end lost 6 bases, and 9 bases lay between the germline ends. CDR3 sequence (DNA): TGTGCCAGCAGTTCCGGGGGCAATGGCTACACCTTC. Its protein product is CASSSGGNGYTF.

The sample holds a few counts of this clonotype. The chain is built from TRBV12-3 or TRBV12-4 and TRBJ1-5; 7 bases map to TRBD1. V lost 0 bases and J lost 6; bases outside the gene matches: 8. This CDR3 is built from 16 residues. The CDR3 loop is CASSLAGGQRGQPQHF. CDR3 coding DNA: TGTGCCAGCAGTTTAGCGGGGGGACAGAGGGGTCAGCCCCAGCATTTT.

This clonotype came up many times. The CDR3 spells CASSYGRGSNQPQHF. In nucleotides, the CDR3 is TGTGCCAGCAGTTATGGTAGGGGAAGCAATCAGCCCCAGCATTTT. This chain links TRBV6-6 with TRBJ1-5, with D perhaps TRBD1 (5 bases). The CDR3 is 15 residues long. The germline V and J ends were trimmed by 3 bases and 1 base, with 10 bases remaining between them. Per the germline V gene, CDR1 is MNHNY and CDR2 is SVGAGI (reference sequence).

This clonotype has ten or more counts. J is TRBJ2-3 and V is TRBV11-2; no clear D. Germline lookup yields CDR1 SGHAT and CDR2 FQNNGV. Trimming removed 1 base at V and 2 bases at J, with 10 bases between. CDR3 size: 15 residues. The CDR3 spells CASSLAHSSTDTQYF. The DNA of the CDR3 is TGTGCCAGCAGCTTAGCTCACAGCTCCACAGATACGCAGTATTTT.

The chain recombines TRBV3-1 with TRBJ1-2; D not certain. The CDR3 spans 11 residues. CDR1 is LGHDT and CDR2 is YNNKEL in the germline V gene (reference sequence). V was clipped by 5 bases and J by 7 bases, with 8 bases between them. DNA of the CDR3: TGTGCCAGCAGCTCTTGGTCTGGCTACACCTTC. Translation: CASSSWSGYTF.

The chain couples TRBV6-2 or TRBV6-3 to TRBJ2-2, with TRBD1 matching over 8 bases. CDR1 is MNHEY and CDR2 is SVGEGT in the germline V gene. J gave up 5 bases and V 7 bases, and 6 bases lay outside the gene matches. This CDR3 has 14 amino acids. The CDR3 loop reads CASTYTGGTGELFF. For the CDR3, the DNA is TGTGCCAGCACCTATACAGGGGGGACCGGGGAGCTGTTTTTT.

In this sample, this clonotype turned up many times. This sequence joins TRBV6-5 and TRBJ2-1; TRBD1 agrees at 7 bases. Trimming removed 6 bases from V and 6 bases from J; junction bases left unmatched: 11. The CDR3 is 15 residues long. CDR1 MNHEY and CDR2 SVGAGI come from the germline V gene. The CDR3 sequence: CASRKSRDSFNEQFF. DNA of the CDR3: TGTGCCAGCAGAAAGAGCCGGGACAGCTTCAATGAGCAGTTCTTC.

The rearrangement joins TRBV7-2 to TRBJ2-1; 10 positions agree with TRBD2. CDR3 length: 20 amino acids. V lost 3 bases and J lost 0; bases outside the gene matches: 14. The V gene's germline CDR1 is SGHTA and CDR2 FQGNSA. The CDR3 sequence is CASSLGVRLAGSSSYNEQFF. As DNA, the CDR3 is TGTGCCAGCAGCTTGGGGGTCCGACTAGCGGGTTCCAGCTCCTACAATGAGCAGTTCTTC.

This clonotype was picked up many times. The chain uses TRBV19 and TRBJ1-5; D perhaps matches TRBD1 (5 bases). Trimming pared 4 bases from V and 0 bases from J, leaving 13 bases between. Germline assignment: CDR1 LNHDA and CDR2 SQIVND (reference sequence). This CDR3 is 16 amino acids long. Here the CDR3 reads CASSTQGGNSNQPQHF. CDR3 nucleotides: TGTGCCAGTAGTACGCAGGGTGGAAATAGCAATCAGCCCCAGCATTTT.

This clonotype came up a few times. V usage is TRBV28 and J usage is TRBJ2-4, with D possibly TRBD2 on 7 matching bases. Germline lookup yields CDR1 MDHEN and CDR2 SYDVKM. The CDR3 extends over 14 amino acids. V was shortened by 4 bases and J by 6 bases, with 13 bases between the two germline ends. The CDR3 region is CASSSRGGRNIQYF. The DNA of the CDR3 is TGTGCCAGCAGTTCCCGCGGGGGCCGAAACATTCAGTACTTC.

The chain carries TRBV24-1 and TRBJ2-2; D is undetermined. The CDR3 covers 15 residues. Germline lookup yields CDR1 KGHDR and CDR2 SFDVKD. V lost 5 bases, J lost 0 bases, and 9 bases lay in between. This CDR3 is CATSGAYPNTGELFF. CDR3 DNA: TGTGCCACCAGTGGGGCGTACCCGAACACCGGGGAGCTGTTTTTT.

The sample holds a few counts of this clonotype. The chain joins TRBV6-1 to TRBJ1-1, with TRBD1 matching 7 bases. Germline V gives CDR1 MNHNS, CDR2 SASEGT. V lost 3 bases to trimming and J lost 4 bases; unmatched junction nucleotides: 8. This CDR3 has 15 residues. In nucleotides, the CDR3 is TGTGCCAGCAGTGACAGGGGACAGCGGCGCACTGAAGCTTTCTTT. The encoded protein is CASSDRGQRRTEAFF.

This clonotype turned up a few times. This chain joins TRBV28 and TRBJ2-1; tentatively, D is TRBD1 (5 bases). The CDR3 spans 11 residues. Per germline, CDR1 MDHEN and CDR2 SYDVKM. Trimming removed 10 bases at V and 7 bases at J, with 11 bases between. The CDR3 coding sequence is TGTGCCACCCAGACAGTTAATGAGCAGTTCTTC. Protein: CATQTVNEQFF. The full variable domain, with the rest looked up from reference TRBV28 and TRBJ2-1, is DVKVTQSSRYLVKRTGEKVFLECVQDMDHENMFWYRQDPGLGLRLIYFSYDVKMKEKGDIPEGYSVSREKKERFSLILESASTNQTSMYLCATQTVNEQFFGPGTRLTVL.

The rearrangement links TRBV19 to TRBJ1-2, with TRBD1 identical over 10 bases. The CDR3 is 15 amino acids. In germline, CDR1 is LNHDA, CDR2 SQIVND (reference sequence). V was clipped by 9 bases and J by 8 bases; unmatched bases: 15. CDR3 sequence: CASNFPGQGMWGYTF. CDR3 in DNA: TGTGCCAGCAACTTCCCGGGACAGGGGATGTGGGGCTACACCTTC.

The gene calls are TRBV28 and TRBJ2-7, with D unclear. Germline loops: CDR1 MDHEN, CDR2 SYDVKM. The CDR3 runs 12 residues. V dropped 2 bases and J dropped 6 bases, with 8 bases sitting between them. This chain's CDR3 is CASSLPPSEQYF. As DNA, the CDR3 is TGTGCCAGCAGTTTACCGCCATCCGAGCAGTACTTC.

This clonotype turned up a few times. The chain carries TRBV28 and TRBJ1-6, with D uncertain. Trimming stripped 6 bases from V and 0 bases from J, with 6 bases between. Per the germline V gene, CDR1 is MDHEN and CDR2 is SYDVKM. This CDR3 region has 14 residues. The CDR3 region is CASRRGSYNSPLHF. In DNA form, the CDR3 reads TGTGCCAGCAGACGGGGCTCCTATAATTCACCCCTCCACTTT.

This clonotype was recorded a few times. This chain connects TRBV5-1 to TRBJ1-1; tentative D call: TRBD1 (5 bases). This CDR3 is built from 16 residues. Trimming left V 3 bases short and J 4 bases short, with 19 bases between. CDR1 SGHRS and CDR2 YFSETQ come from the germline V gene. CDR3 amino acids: CASSSAGTVVGTEAFF. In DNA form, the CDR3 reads TGCGCCAGCAGCTCGGCCGGGACGGTTGTTGGCACTGAAGCTTTCTTT.

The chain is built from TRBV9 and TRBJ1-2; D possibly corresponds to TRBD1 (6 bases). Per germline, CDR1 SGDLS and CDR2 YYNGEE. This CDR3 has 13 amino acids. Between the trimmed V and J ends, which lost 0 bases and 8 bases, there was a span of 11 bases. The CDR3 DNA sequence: TGTGCCAGCAGCGTAGTACCAGGGGAAGGCTACACCTTC. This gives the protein CASSVVPGEGYTF.

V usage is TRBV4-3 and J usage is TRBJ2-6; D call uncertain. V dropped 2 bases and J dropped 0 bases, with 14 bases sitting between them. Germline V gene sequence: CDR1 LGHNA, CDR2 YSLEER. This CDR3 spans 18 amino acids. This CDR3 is CASSQRSSEISGANVLTF. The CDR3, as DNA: TGCGCCAGCAGCCAAAGAAGCAGTGAGATCTCTGGGGCCAACGTCCTGACTTTC.

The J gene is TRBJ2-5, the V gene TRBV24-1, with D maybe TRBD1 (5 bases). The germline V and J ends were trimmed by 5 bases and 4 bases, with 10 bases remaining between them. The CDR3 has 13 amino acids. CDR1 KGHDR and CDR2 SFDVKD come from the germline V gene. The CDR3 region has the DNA TGTGCCACCAGTGGCGCAGGGCTAGAGACCCAGTACTTC. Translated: CATSGAGLETQYF.